Listed below are T cell receptor beta chains from one sample, sequenced in a study of human T cells and chemical hapten exposure. Each CDR3 protein gets one entry after TCRdb re-called the RACE reads with MiXCR. Among roughly 80,000 distinct CDR3 sequences listed, 7% to 9.5% were seen once. Sequenced: whole blood. These receptors originate from a female donor in good health. Some clones in this sample may be carry-over from other donors' samples. Both conserved end residues are part of each CDR3. The D gene is left open where the match is weak. The size field is filled for only some rows; it gives once, few, many or a size class.

CDR3aa: CASSLAEETQYF
CDR3nt: TGTGCCAGCAGCTTAGCGGAAGAGACCCAGTACTTC
v_gene: TRBV13
abundance: few
j_gene: TRBJ2-5
len: 12
d_gene: -

CDR3aa: CASSYGDHTDTQYF
CDR3nt: TGTGCCAGCAGTTACGGGGACCACACAGATACGCAGTATTTT
v_gene: TRBV6-2/TRBV6-3
abundance: many
j_gene: TRBJ2-3
len: 14
d_gene: -

CDR3aa: CASSFGPGAKNIQYF
CDR3nt: TGTGCCAGCAGTTTCGGACCAGGAGCCAAAAACATTCAGTACTTC
v_gene: TRBV14
abundance: -
j_gene: TRBJ2-4
len: 15
d_gene: -

CDR3aa: CASSQDGVVTGELFF
CDR3nt: TGTGCCAGCAGCCAAGATGGTGTAGTTACCGGGGAGCTGTTTTTT
v_gene: TRBV3-1
abundance: -
j_gene: TRBJ2-2
len: 15
d_gene: -

CDR3aa: CASSLGALAGGPRTKNIQYF
CDR3nt: TGTGCCAGCAGCTTAGGTGCTCTAGCGGGGGGGCCACGGACCAAAAACATTCAGTACTTC
v_gene: TRBV7-9
abundance: few
j_gene: TRBJ2-4
len: 20
d_gene: TRBD2

CDR3aa: CASSQQGARGNSPLHF
CDR3nt: TGTGCCAGCTCCCAACAGGGGGCGCGAGGAAATTCACCCCTCCACTTT
v_gene: TRBV18
abundance: -
j_gene: TRBJ1-6
len: 16
d_gene: TRBD1

CDR3aa: CSATHPGRGILGEQYF
CDR3nt: TGCAGTGCTACCCACCCCGGGCGGGGTATTCTTGGCGAGCAGTACTTC
v_gene: TRBV20-1
abundance: many
j_gene: TRBJ2-7
len: 16
d_gene: -

CDR3aa: CASSPADREGQPQHF
CDR3nt: TGTGCCAGCAGCCCAGCAGATAGGGAGGGTCAGCCCCAGCATTTT
v_gene: TRBV12-3/TRBV12-4
abundance: few
j_gene: TRBJ1-5
len: 15
d_gene: -

CDR3aa: CASSRAGIQSYNEQFF
CDR3nt: TGCGCCAGCAGCCGAGCGGGGATACAATCCTACAATGAGCAGTTCTTC
v_gene: TRBV4-3
abundance: -
j_gene: TRBJ2-1
len: 16
d_gene: TRBD2

CDR3aa: CASSASFPTVRGGNTIYF
CDR3nt: TGTGCCAGCAGCGCCAGTTTTCCGACAGTGCGGGGAGGAAACACCATATATTTT
v_gene: TRBV5-5
abundance: few
j_gene: TRBJ1-3
len: 18
d_gene: -

CDR3aa: CASSYSGGYGYTF
CDR3nt: TGTGCCAGCAGTTACTCCGGCGGGTATGGCTACACCTTC
v_gene: TRBV6-5
abundance: many
j_gene: TRBJ1-2
len: 13
d_gene: -

CDR3aa: CSARRGPIGEQYF
CDR3nt: TGCAGTGCTAGACGGGGACCGATTGGTGAGCAGTACTTC
v_gene: TRBV20-1
abundance: many
j_gene: TRBJ2-7
len: 13
d_gene: -

CDR3aa: CSARLAGRSRIYEQYF
CDR3nt: TGCAGTGCTAGACTAGCGGGGCGCTCCCGGATCTACGAGCAGTACTTC
v_gene: TRBV20-1
abundance: many
j_gene: TRBJ2-7
len: 16
d_gene: TRBD2

CDR3aa: CAIMGTGGDTQYF
CDR3nt: TGTGCCATCATGGGGACAGGGGGCGATACGCAGTATTTT
v_gene: TRBV10-3
abundance: few
j_gene: TRBJ2-3
len: 13
d_gene: TRBD1

CDR3aa: CASSPRRGGGEKLFF
CDR3nt: TGTGCCAGCAGTCCCCGAAGGGGCGGAGGGGAAAAACTGTTTTTT
v_gene: TRBV12-3/TRBV12-4
abundance: many
j_gene: TRBJ1-4
len: 15
d_gene: -

CDR3aa: CSATGLSSTDTQYF
CDR3nt: TGCAGTGCCACGGGCCTCTCTAGCACAGATACGCAGTATTTT
v_gene: TRBV20-1
abundance: -
j_gene: TRBJ2-3
len: 14
d_gene: -

CDR3aa: CASSSSGGDRNIQYF
CDR3nt: TGCGCCAGCAGCTCTAGCGGGGGCGATAGAAACATTCAGTACTTC
v_gene: TRBV5-1
abundance: -
j_gene: TRBJ2-4
len: 15
d_gene: TRBD2

CDR3aa: CASSPYATRSNQPQHF
CDR3nt: TGTGCCAGCAGCCCCTACGCGACAAGGAGCAATCAGCCCCAGCATTTT
v_gene: TRBV4-2
abundance: many
j_gene: TRBJ1-5
len: 16
d_gene: -

CDR3aa: CASSWTGSHEQYF
CDR3nt: TGTGCCAGCAGTTGGACAGGGAGCCACGAGCAGTACTTC
v_gene: TRBV27
abundance: many
j_gene: TRBJ2-7
len: 13
d_gene: TRBD1

CDR3aa: CASSHRQGKDTQYF
CDR3nt: TGTGCCAGCAGCCATAGACAGGGGAAAGATACGCAGTATTTT
v_gene: TRBV12-3/TRBV12-4
abundance: -
j_gene: TRBJ2-3
len: 14
d_gene: TRBD1

CDR3aa: CASSPKASTDTQYF
CDR3nt: TGTGCCAGCAGCCCCAAAGCCAGCACAGATACGCAGTATTTT
v_gene: TRBV7-2
abundance: -
j_gene: TRBJ2-3
len: 14
d_gene: -

CDR3aa: CSARGTSETKNIQYF
CDR3nt: TGCAGTGCTAGAGGTACTAGCGAAACCAAAAACATTCAGTACTTC
v_gene: TRBV20-1
abundance: many
j_gene: TRBJ2-4
len: 15
d_gene: TRBD2

CDR3aa: CASSLQLAPTDTQYF
CDR3nt: TGTGCCAGCAGTTTACAACTAGCTCCCACAGATACGCAGTATTTT
v_gene: TRBV12-3/TRBV12-4
abundance: -
j_gene: TRBJ2-3
len: 15
d_gene: -

CDR3aa: CASGIQGYYGYTF
CDR3nt: TGTGCCAGCGGGATACAGGGGTACTATGGCTACACCTTC
v_gene: TRBV28
abundance: few
j_gene: TRBJ1-2
len: 13
d_gene: TRBD1

CDR3aa: CASSPAGANVLTF
CDR3nt: TGTGCCAGCAGCCCCGCTGGGGCCAACGTCCTGACTTTC
v_gene: TRBV5-4
abundance: -
j_gene: TRBJ2-6
len: 13
d_gene: -

CDR3aa: CASSSLSESSYNEQFF
CDR3nt: TGTGCCAGCAGCTCTCTAAGCGAGAGCTCCTACAATGAGCAGTTCTTC
v_gene: TRBV27
abundance: many
j_gene: TRBJ2-1
len: 16
d_gene: -

CDR3aa: CAISVTGGYTGELFF
CDR3nt: TGTGCCATCAGCGTCACAGGGGGCTACACCGGGGAGCTGTTTTTT
v_gene: TRBV10-3
abundance: few
j_gene: TRBJ2-2
len: 15
d_gene: TRBD1

CDR3aa: CATSRGGALETQYF
CDR3nt: TGTGCCACCAGCAGAGGAGGGGCCCTAGAGACCCAGTACTTC
v_gene: TRBV15
abundance: many
j_gene: TRBJ2-5
len: 14
d_gene: -

CDR3aa: CASSVPPGRLSTFF
CDR3nt: TGTGCCAGCTCCGTCCCTCCGGGCCGCTTGTCAACTTTCTTT
v_gene: TRBV18
abundance: many
j_gene: TRBJ1-1
len: 14
d_gene: -

CDR3aa: CASSQPRGEGGEQFF
CDR3nt: TGTGCCAGCAGCCAACCTCGGGGGGAAGGGGGTGAGCAGTTCTTC
v_gene: TRBV7-2
abundance: -
j_gene: TRBJ2-1
len: 15
d_gene: -

CDR3aa: CASSPKFGGGRTEAFF
CDR3nt: TGTGCCAGCAGCCCCAAATTCGGTGGAGGCCGCACTGAAGCTTTCTTT
v_gene: TRBV7-9
abundance: few
j_gene: TRBJ1-1
len: 16
d_gene: -

CDR3aa: CATLRDRGLSEAFF
CDR3nt: TGTGCCACTCTAAGGGACAGGGGGCTTAGTGAAGCTTTCTTT
v_gene: TRBV12-3/TRBV12-4
abundance: few
j_gene: TRBJ1-1
len: 14
d_gene: TRBD1

CDR3aa: CASSPSSDGSKIRRYF
CDR3nt: TGTGCCAGCAGTCCCTCATCGGACGGCTCCAAGATTCGGCGGTACTTC
v_gene: TRBV28
abundance: few
j_gene: TRBJ2-5
len: 16
d_gene: -

CDR3aa: CASSLDDRRVADTQYF
CDR3nt: TGTGCCAGCAGCTTGGACGACCGACGAGTCGCAGATACGCAGTATTTT
v_gene: TRBV5-5
abundance: many
j_gene: TRBJ2-3
len: 16
d_gene: -

CDR3aa: CASSYELGKPEAFF
CDR3nt: TGTGCCAGCAGTTACGAGTTGGGGAAGCCTGAAGCTTTCTTT
v_gene: TRBV6-6
abundance: many
j_gene: TRBJ1-1
len: 14
d_gene: -

CDR3aa: CASSPGLSSYEQYF
CDR3nt: TGTGCCAGCTCACCCGGACTTAGCTCCTACGAGCAGTACTTC
v_gene: TRBV18
abundance: many
j_gene: TRBJ2-7
len: 14
d_gene: -

CDR3aa: CSARKAGGGNGELFF
CDR3nt: TGCAGTGCTAGAAAAGCGGGGGGCGGGAACGGGGAGCTGTTTTTT
v_gene: TRBV20-1
abundance: few
j_gene: TRBJ2-2
len: 15
d_gene: TRBD2

CDR3aa: CSVVGQDYGYTF
CDR3nt: TGCAGCGTTGTGGGACAGGACTATGGCTACACCTTC
v_gene: TRBV29-1
abundance: few
j_gene: TRBJ1-2
len: 12
d_gene: TRBD1

CDR3aa: CASSFLDTQYF
CDR3nt: TGCGCCAGCAGCTTTCTAGATACGCAGTATTTT
v_gene: TRBV12-3/TRBV12-4
abundance: many
j_gene: TRBJ2-3
len: 11
d_gene: -

CDR3aa: CSASFGQGDSPLHF
CDR3nt: TGCAGTGCTAGCTTCGGACAGGGGGATTCACCCCTCCACTTT
v_gene: TRBV20-1
abundance: many
j_gene: TRBJ1-6
len: 14
d_gene: TRBD1

CDR3aa: CASSLRGGASSGANVLTF
CDR3nt: TGTGCCAGCAGTTTACGAGGGGGTGCCAGCTCTGGGGCCAACGTCCTGACTTTC
v_gene: TRBV12-3/TRBV12-4
abundance: many
j_gene: TRBJ2-6
len: 18
d_gene: -

CDR3aa: CASSRDSTCPPGYTF
CDR3nt: TGTGCCAGCTCGAGGGACAGTACTTGCCCCCCCGGCTACACCTTC
v_gene: TRBV2
abundance: -
j_gene: TRBJ1-2
len: 15
d_gene: TRBD1

CDR3aa: CASSKDRVWGEGPQHF
CDR3nt: TGTGCCAGCAGTAAGGACAGGGTGTGGGGAGAGGGGCCCCAGCATTTT
v_gene: TRBV28
abundance: many
j_gene: TRBJ1-5
len: 16
d_gene: TRBD1

CDR3aa: CASSSALEDDQPQHF
CDR3nt: TGTGCCAGCAGTTCGGCCCTGGAAGATGATCAGCCCCAGCATTTT
v_gene: TRBV6-5
abundance: few
j_gene: TRBJ1-5
len: 15
d_gene: -

CDR3aa: CASSLPGGHTEAFF
CDR3nt: TGTGCCAGCAGCTTACCAGGGGGCCACACTGAAGCTTTCTTT
v_gene: TRBV7-2
abundance: -
j_gene: TRBJ1-1
len: 14
d_gene: TRBD1

CDR3aa: CASSYSNLRNDRDEKLFF
CDR3nt: TGTGCCAGCAGTTACTCGAATTTAAGGAATGACAGGGATGAAAAACTGTTTTTT
v_gene: TRBV6-5
abundance: few
j_gene: TRBJ1-4
len: 18
d_gene: TRBD1

CDR3aa: CASSLAGWGNTEAFF
CDR3nt: TGTGCCAGCAGCTTAGCAGGTTGGGGAAACACTGAAGCTTTCTTT
v_gene: TRBV7-2
abundance: many
j_gene: TRBJ1-1
len: 15
d_gene: -

CDR3aa: CASSRGSGETQYF
CDR3nt: TGTGCCAGCTCGCGGGGGTCGGGGGAGACCCAGTACTTC
v_gene: TRBV12-3/TRBV12-4
abundance: few
j_gene: TRBJ2-5
len: 13
d_gene: TRBD2

CDR3aa: CASSRQANTEAFF
CDR3nt: TGTGCCAGCAGTCGACAGGCCAACACTGAAGCTTTCTTT
v_gene: TRBV12-3/TRBV12-4
abundance: many
j_gene: TRBJ1-1
len: 13
d_gene: -

CDR3aa: CASSQDPISSTDTQYF
CDR3nt: TGCGCCAGCAGCCAAGACCCAATTTCGAGCACAGATACGCAGTATTTT
v_gene: TRBV4-3
abundance: -
j_gene: TRBJ2-3
len: 16
d_gene: -

CDR3aa: CSVVRGQGGTEAFF
CDR3nt: TGCAGCGTGGTACGGGGACAGGGGGGCACTGAAGCTTTCTTT
v_gene: TRBV29-1
abundance: many
j_gene: TRBJ1-1
len: 14
d_gene: TRBD1